This T cell receptor beta chain was sequenced in a study of regulatory T cells in long-lasting Graves disease. From germline, CDR1 is SGHRS and CDR2 YFSETQ. Trimming left V 2 bases short and J 3 bases short, with 11 bases between. This CDR3 has 14 amino acids. Library construction for TCR beta used iRepertoire HTBI primers and Arm-PCR of CDR3 regions. Each CDR3 protein is one row after TCRdb ran MiXCR on the multiplex PCR reads. The sample yields 600,000 to 800,000 distinct CDR3 sequences, 25% to 35% seen once. This sample's time point: persistent/refractory GD, antithyroid drugs over 5 years with positive TRAb. RNA from PBMCs was the source of the TCR library.

The source of this sequence is a female donor with Graves disease. This specimen was peripheral blood mononuclear cells (PBMCs), taken when the disease was refractory, from a patient treated with antithyroid drugs. The genes are TRBV5-1 and TRBJ2-5; D could derive from TRBD1 or TRBD2 (5 bases each). The CDR3 protein is CASSFLGTKETQYF. The CDR3 nucleotides are TGCGCCAGCAGCTTTCTAGGGACGAAAGAGACCCAGTACTTC.